What follows is one TCR beta chain and its context. The sample is drawn from a study of T cell changes during pregnancy in multiple sclerosis. This CDR3 is built from 12 residues. Germline CDR1 is MGHRA and CDR2 is YSYEKL. V lost 1 base to trimming and J lost 7 bases, with 5 bases between them. The table came from immunoSEQ multiplex PCR; TCRdb's copy has only in-frame clones and leaves some out. Of roughly 67,000 clones listed, roughly nine tenths were seen once; the top ten hold about 1.5%. This sequence joins TRBV4-1 and TRBJ2-1; D is undetermined. The receptor's source is a female donor with multiple sclerosis, enrolled in a pregnancy study. Sequenced material: peripheral blood, taken in the second trimester of pregnancy. The CDR3 loop reads CASSQGANEQFF. The CDR3 DNA reads TGCGCCAGCAGCCAAGGGGCGAATGAGCAGTTCTTC.